One T cell receptor beta chain is described in this entry. Its antigen is currently unknown. This sample was included in a study of cytomegalovirus exposure and HLA in healthy donors. Germline loops: CDR1 MNHEY, CDR2 SVGAGI. The ends were cut back, 6 bases at V and 4 bases at J, with 9 bases in the middle. The CDR3 loop spans 12 amino acids. Regarding the study as a whole: According to a later analysis, donors in an Asian-associated ancestry cluster reportedly had fewer N-insertions than the roughly 660-donor mean. The sole available immune exposure information was CMV serostatus.

Use of 60 Vbeta and 13 Jbeta primers characterized the PCR. As originally analysed: Counted up in a later analysis, unique TCR beta chains came to approximately 77 million, with roughly 11 million shared. Clones were read by immunoSEQ multiplex PCR, and TCRdb kept only the in-frame ones, dropping some. Clone size and V and J calls were adopted from that table, with D and trimming inferred from the DNA. The data hold fewer than 150,000 clones, with 60% to 85% observed a single time. This TCR derives from a man aged 25 to 40 in good health and CMV-seronegative. The rearrangement joins TRBV6-5 to TRBJ1-1; D remains unclear. Input material: PBMCs. CDR3 residues: CASSLFGTEAFF. As DNA, the CDR3 is TGTGCCAGCAGCCTATTTGGCACTGAAGCTTTCTTT.